Following are 4 T cell receptor beta chains from one sample sequenced in a study of T-cell reconstitution after alpha-beta-depleted transplantation in children. A library of TCRbeta sequences, prepared with unique molecular identifiers, was generated. Using its own MiXCR run on the PCR reads, TCRdb lists one record per CDR3 protein. The table records around 440,000 distinct CDR3 sequences, around 15% of them present only once. The starting material was PBMCs, mostly from graft donor cells, obtained 360 days after TCRalphabeta/CD19-depleted stem cell transplant. The receptors stem from a boy in the first two years of life who had a stem cell transplant for Wiskott-Aldrich syndrome, so the T cells may come from the graft donor.

Only a few counts were recorded for this clonotype. This sequence joins TRBV20-1 and TRBJ2-1; 16 nucleotides line up with TRBD2. In germline, CDR1 is DFQATT, CDR2 SNEGSKA (reference sequence). Trimming removed 6 bases from V and 9 bases from J; junction bases left unmatched: 8. This CDR3 has 15 amino acids. The CDR3 sequence: CSASGGLAGGVEQFF. CDR3 DNA: TGCAGTGCCAGCGGGGGACTAGCGGGAGGGGTTGAGCAGTTCTTC.

V gene TRBV29-1 combines with J gene TRBJ1-2; D uncertain. Trimming cost V 5 bases and J 2 bases, with 12 bases left between them. Germline lookup yields CDR1 SQVTM and CDR2 ANQGSEA. This CDR3 region has 13 residues. The CDR3 region is CSVRTRLNYGYTF. CDR3 nucleotide sequence: TGCAGCGTTAGAACCAGGTTAAACTATGGCTACACCTTC. Full variable domain (rest looked up from reference TRBV29-1 and TRBJ1-2): SAVISQKPSRDICQRGTSLTIQCQVDSQVTMMFWYRQQPGQSLTLIATANQGSEATYESGFVIDKFPISRPNLTFSTLTVSNMSPEDSSIYLCSVRTRLNYGYTFGSGTRLTVV.

The chain has TRBV12-3 or TRBV12-4 and TRBJ2-2; 8 bases fit TRBD2. J lost 0 bases, V lost 6 bases, and 6 bases had no gene match. The CDR3 length is 16 residues. The CDR3 sequence: CASRPLAGANTGELFF. The CDR3 nucleotides are TGTGCCAGCAGACCTCTAGCGGGTGCGAACACCGGGGAGCTGTTTTTT.

This clonotype was seen repeatedly, ten times or more. The V call is TRBV2, the J call TRBJ2-7; 8 positions match TRBD1. V lost 4 bases to trimming and J lost 3 bases; unmatched junction nucleotides: 14. The CDR3 covers 17 residues. CDR1 is SNHLY, CDR2 FYNNEI, per germline. CDR3 protein: CASSGAPTGENFYEQYF. The DNA of the CDR3 is TGTGCCAGCAGTGGCGCCCCGACAGGGGAGAATTTCTACGAGCAGTACTTC.